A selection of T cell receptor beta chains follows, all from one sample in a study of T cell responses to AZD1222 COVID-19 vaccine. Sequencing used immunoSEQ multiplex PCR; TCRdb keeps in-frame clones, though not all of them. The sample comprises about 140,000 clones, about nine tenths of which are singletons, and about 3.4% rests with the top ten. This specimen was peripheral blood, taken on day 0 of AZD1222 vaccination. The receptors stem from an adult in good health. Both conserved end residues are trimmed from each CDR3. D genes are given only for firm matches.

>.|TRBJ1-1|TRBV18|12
ASSERPGHTEAF
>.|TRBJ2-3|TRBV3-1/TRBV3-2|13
ASSQRVWDTDTQY
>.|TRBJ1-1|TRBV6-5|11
ASSFTKNTEAF
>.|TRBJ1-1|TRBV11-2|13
ASSLVAGINTEAF
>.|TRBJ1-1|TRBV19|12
ASSKEGLNTEAF
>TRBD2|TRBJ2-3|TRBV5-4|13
ASSATSGGTDTQY
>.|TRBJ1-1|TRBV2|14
ASRGPGEKSGTEAF
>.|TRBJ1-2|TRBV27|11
ASSLKRHYGYT
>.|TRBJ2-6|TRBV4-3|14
ASSQDESAGANVLT
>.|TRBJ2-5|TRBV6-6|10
ASSARGETQY
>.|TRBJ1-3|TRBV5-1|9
ASSWGDTIY
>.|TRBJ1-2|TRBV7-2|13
ASSLRLGGMNGYT
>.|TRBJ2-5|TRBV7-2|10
ASSSRPVTQY
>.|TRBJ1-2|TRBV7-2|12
ASSPRAGVRGYT
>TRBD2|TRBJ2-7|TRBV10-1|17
ASSGGTSGRAMEFYEQY
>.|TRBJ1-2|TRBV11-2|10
ASSLGGRIYT
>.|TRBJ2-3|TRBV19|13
ASSPPLGGADTQY
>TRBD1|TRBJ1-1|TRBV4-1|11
ASSQDRGRRAF
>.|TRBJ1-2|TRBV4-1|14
ASSQETTGNGYGYT
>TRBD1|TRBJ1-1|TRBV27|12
ASSFATGSTEAF
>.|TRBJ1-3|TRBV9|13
ASAPGGFSGNTIY
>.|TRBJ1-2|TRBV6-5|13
ASSHRAAGRSGYT
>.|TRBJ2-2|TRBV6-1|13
ASSERIGKSGELF
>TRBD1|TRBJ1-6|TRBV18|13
ASSPKGAHNSPLH
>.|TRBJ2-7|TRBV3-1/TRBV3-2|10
ASSQDLYEQY
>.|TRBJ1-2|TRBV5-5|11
ASSSTLNYGYT
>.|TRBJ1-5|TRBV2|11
ASSDRERQPQH
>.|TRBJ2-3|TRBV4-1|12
ASSQEDWSGWQY
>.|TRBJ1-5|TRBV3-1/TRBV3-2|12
ASSRGVGNQPQH
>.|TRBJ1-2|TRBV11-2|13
ASSPSGTNNYGYT
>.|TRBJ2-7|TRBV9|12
ASSQLGSSYEQY
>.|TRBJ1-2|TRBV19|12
ASSIPSTNYGYT
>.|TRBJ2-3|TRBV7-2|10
ASSSSTDTQY
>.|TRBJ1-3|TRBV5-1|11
ASSSGSGNTIY
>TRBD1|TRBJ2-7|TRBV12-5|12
ASGAGTGLHEQY
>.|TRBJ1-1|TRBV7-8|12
ASSPQTGDTEAF
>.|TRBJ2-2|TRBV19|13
ASSPSGRAAGELF
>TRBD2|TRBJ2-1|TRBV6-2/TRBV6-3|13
ASSMGGSSYNEQF
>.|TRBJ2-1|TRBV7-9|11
ASRLRSESEQF
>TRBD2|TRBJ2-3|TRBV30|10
AVSSSGDTQY
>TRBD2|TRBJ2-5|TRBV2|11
ASRGGLQETQY
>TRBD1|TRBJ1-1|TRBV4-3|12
ASSPVTRGTEAF
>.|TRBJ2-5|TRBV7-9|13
ASSPGDNRQETQY
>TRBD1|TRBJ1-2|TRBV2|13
ASSEDSTGANGYT
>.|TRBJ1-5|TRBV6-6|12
ASGGESSNQPQH
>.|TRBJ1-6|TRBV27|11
ASRAGVSSPLH
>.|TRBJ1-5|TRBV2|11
ASRRLVDQPQH
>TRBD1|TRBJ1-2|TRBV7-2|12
ASSLGLKGAGYT
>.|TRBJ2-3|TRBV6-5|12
ASRAVQSTDTQY
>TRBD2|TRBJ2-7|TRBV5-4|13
ASSSRLAGGYEQY
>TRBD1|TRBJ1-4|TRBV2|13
ASRVGTGSREKLF